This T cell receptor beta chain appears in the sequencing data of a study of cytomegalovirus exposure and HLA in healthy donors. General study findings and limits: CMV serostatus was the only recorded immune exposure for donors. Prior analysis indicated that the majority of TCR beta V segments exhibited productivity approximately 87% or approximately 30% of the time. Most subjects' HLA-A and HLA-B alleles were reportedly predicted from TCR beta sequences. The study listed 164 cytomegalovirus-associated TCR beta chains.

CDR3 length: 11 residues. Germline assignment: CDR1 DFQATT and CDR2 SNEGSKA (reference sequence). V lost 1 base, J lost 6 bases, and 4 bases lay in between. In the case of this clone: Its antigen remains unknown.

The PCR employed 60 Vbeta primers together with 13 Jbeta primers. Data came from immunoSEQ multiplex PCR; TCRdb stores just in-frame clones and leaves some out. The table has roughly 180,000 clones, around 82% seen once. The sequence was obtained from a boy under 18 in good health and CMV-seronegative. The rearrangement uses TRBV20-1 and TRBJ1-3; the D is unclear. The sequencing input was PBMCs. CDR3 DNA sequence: TGCAGTGCTAGAGGGCCAAACACCATATATTTT. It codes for CSARGPNTIYF.